This T cell receptor (beta chain) emerged from a study of blood T cells in healthy people across ages. A J-beta primer mix and a sample-barcoded 5' primer were used in a second PCR of roughly 7 to 12 cycles. TCRdb reanalysed the 5' RACE reads using MiXCR and keeps one entry per CDR3 protein. The table has about 1,600,000 distinct CDR3 sequences, roughly 40% seen once. CDR3 length: 10 residues. Germline V gives CDR1 DFQATT, CDR2 SNEGSKA (reference sequence). Deletions cut 3 bases from V and 11 bases from J, with 8 bases between. The sequenced sample consisted of blood. The chain couples TRBV20-1 to TRBJ1-5; D unresolved. This clonotype originated in a woman under 30 in good health. CDR3 nucleotides: TGCAGTGCTAGGGATCGGGCCCAGCATTTT. Translating it yields CSARDRAQHF.